The next 7 T cell receptor beta chains were all read from a single sample in a study of blood T cell repertoires in COVID-19. Sequenced by immunoSEQ multiplex PCR; TCRdb stores in-frame clones only, minus some. The sample has hundreds of thousands of clones; roughly 89% are singletons. The source material was peripheral blood. The receptor set was obtained from a man aged 40-55 years with acute or convalescent COVID-19.

The gene calls are TRBV5-1 and TRBJ2-3; TRBD2 matches 10 bases. Germline loops: CDR1 SGHRS, CDR2 YFSETQ. Unmatched junction bases numbered 8, after V lost 5 bases and J lost 8 bases. The CDR3 runs 14 residues. CDR3 sequence: CASSSGGTTGTQYF. CDR3 bases: TGCGCCAGCAGTAGCGGGGGGACCACGGGTACGCAGTATTTT.

This chain joins TRBV15 and TRBJ2-1; D possibly corresponds to TRBD2 (6 bases). The V gene's germline CDR1 is LNHNV and CDR2 YYDKDF (reference sequence). CDR3 length equals 14 residues. Trimming removed 5 bases at V and 11 bases at J, with 19 bases between. CDR3: CATSGLEGAHKQFF. The CDR3 DNA follows: TGTGCCACCAGCGGACTGGAGGGCGCTCATAAGCAGTTCTTC.

The chain uses TRBV5-4 and TRBJ1-4; D perhaps matches TRBD1 (6 bases). Germline V gives CDR1 SGHNT, CDR2 YYREEE (reference sequence). This CDR3 has 14 residues. Between the trimmed V and J ends, which lost 1 base and 7 bases, there was a span of 11 bases. CDR3 region: CASSLQQGSEKLFF. CDR3 DNA: TGTGCCAGCAGCTTGCAACAGGGTTCTGAAAAACTGTTTTTT.

V is TRBV5-8 and J is TRBJ2-7; 11 positions agree with TRBD1. There are 16 residues in the CDR3. V lost 0 bases and J lost 4; bases outside the gene matches: 6. Per germline, CDR1 SGHTS and CDR2 YDEGEE. CDR3 in DNA: TGTGCCAGCAGCTTGGGAGGCGGACAGGGGGCATACGAGCAGTACTTC. It encodes CASSLGGGQGAYEQYF. The complete variable domain, with remaining parts taken from reference TRBV5-8 and TRBJ2-7, reads EAGVTQSPTHLIKTRGQQATLRCSPISGHTSVYWYQQALGLGLQFLLWYDEGEERNRGNFPPRFSGRQFPNYSSELNVNALELEDSALYLCASSLGGGQGAYEQYFGPGTRLTVT.

The table lists this clone with a few counts. The V call is TRBV18, the J call TRBJ1-1, with D maybe TRBD1 (6 bases). Germline assignment: CDR1 KGHSH and CDR2 LQKENI. Trimming cost V 6 bases and J 4 bases, with 12 bases left between them. The CDR3 contains 13 residues. The CDR3 is CASSTGTSTEAFF. The CDR3 bases are TGTGCCAGCTCCACAGGGACCAGCACTGAAGCTTTCTTT.

This chain uses TRBV9 with TRBJ2-1; D not resolved. The CDR3 has 14 residues. CDR1 SGDLS and CDR2 YYNGEE come from the germline V gene. The germline V and J ends were trimmed by 3 bases and 0 bases, with 7 bases remaining between them. The CDR3 coding sequence is TGTGCCAGCAGCGGATCGAGCTCCTACAATGAGCAGTTCTTC. Translation: CASSGSSSYNEQFF. Using reference TRBV9 and TRBJ2-1 for the parts outside the CDR3, the full variable domain is DSGVTQTPKHLITATGQRVTLRCSPRSGDLSVYWYQQSLDQGLQFLIQYYNGEERAKGNILERFSAQQFPDLHSELNLSSLELGDSALYFCASSGSSSYNEQFFGPGTRLTVL.

The gene calls are TRBV5-1 and TRBJ2-3; TRBD1 aligns across 8 bases. The ends lost 4 bases at V and 2 bases at J; junction bases unmatched: 9. Germline V lookup: CDR1 SGHRS, CDR2 YFSETQ. The length of the CDR3 is 16 residues. CDR3 amino acids: CASSATGGRHTDTQYF. The CDR3 nucleotides are TGCGCCAGCAGCGCTACAGGGGGACGCCACACAGATACGCAGTATTTT.